The 13 T cell receptor beta chains given below trace back to one sample, sequenced in a study of T cells in Graves' hyperthyroidism and ophthalmopathy. The investigators amplified TCR beta CDR3 regions from RNA transcripts. During a first-round RT-PCR of the TCR CDR3, the HTBI primer set was used. Each CDR3 protein is one row after TCRdb ran MiXCR on the multiplex PCR reads. The repertoire holds around 580,000 distinct CDR3 sequences, with over 15% as singletons. Sequenced: blood. The receptor set was obtained from a woman in her late teens or twenties with Graves' hyperthyroidism.

This clonotype turned up a few times. The chain recombines TRBV13 with TRBJ1-5, with 8 positions matching TRBD1. V shed 0 bases, J shed 4 bases, and the junction held 2 bases outside the gene matches. Per germline, CDR1 PRHDT and CDR2 FYEKMQ (reference sequence). The CDR3 length is 15 residues. The CDR3 sequence is CASSLGGQGNQPQHF. The CDR3 nucleotides are TGTGCCAGCAGCTTAGGTGGACAGGGTAATCAGCCCCAGCATTTT.

This chain connects TRBV20-1 to TRBJ2-7; 16 positions agree with TRBD2. The germline V gene encodes CDR1 DFQATT and CDR2 SNEGSKA (reference sequence). The CDR3 sequence is 18 residues long. V lost 2 bases and J lost 2; bases outside the gene matches: 9. CDR3 DNA sequence: TGCAGTGCTAGACCGGGACTAGCGGGAGGGCCGGTAACCTACGAGCAGTACTTC. Its protein product is CSARPGLAGGPVTYEQYF.

This clonotype appeared a few times. This chain uses TRBV11-3 with TRBJ2-2; TRBD2 matches 14 bases. The length of the CDR3 is 18 residues. Germline CDR1 reads SGHNT; CDR2 reads YENEEA. V was clipped by 4 bases and J by 4 bases; unmatched bases: 8. CDR3 bases: TGTGCCAGCAGCTCCTTCCGACTAGCGGGGGGGCCCACCGGGGAGCTGTTTTTT. Residues: CASSSFRLAGGPTGELFF. The full variable domain, with the rest looked up from reference TRBV11-3 and TRBJ2-2, is EAGVVQSPRYKIIEKKQPVAFWCNPISGHNTLYWYLQNLGQGPELLIRYENEEAVDDSQLPKDRFSAERLKGVDSTLKIQPAELGDSAVYLCASSSFRLAGGPTGELFFGEGSRLTVL.

The gene calls are TRBV2 and TRBJ2-5; no definite D call. The V and J ends lost 6 bases and 7 bases respectively, with 18 bases between them. Germline values: CDR1 SNHLY, CDR2 FYNNEI. This CDR3 is built from 14 residues. The CDR3 nucleotides are TGTGCCAGCAGCGCTCTAGAAGGGTTGTGGACCCAGTACTTC. This translates into CASSALEGLWTQYF.

This clonotype came up a few times. The chain carries TRBV10-3 and TRBJ2-5; the D gene is possibly TRBD2 (6 bases). The CDR3 is 15 residues long. Germline CDR1 and CDR2: ENHRY and SYGVKD. Trimming took 10 bases from V and 9 from J, leaving 27 bases between them. CDR3 protein: CATKKGGGAEGAQYF. The DNA for the CDR3 is TGTGCCACCAAAAAAGGTGGCGGGGCGGAAGGCGCCCAGTACTTC.

J is TRBJ2-4 and V is TRBV6-1, with TRBD1 as a possible D gene (6 bases). Trimming pared 8 bases from V and 1 base from J, leaving 12 bases between. This CDR3 spans 14 amino acids. Per germline, CDR1 MNHNS and CDR2 SASEGT. CDR3 in amino acids: CASGLDRAKNIQYF. CDR3 nucleotide sequence: TGTGCCAGCGGCCTCGACAGGGCCAAAAACATTCAGTACTTC.

The chain joins TRBV19 to TRBJ2-1, with D perhaps matching TRBD2 (5 bases). V lost 6 bases and J 4 bases, leaving 13 bases between the germline ends. Germline V CDR1 and CDR2: LNHDA, SQIVND (reference sequence). The CDR3 is 14 residues long. The DNA of the CDR3 is TGTGCCAGTAGGGCGGCTGGGAGTTACAATGAGCAGTTCTTC. It translates to CASRAAGSYNEQFF.

This sequence joins TRBV10-1 and TRBJ2-1, with D possibly matching TRBD1 (5 bases). Germline V gene sequence: CDR1 WNHNN, CDR2 SYGVQD (reference sequence). Between the trimmed V and J ends, which lost 7 bases and 9 bases, there was a span of 16 bases. This CDR3 contains 13 residues. The CDR3 sequence: CASTGARVGEQFF. The CDR3 DNA sequence: TGCGCCAGCACCGGAGCCAGGGTCGGTGAGCAGTTCTTC.

This clonotype was detected a few times. This chain uses TRBV6-2 or TRBV6-3 with TRBJ2-5, with a tentative D call TRBD2 (6 bases). Trimming pared 2 bases from V and 1 base from J, leaving 17 bases between. Per the germline V gene, CDR1 is MNHEY and CDR2 is SVGEGT. The CDR3 is made up of 17 amino acids. The CDR3 is CASSYNLPQGLQETQYF. The CDR3 nucleotides read TGTGCCAGCAGTTACAACTTGCCCCAGGGACTCCAAGAGACCCAGTACTTC.

This clonotype was recorded a few times. The chain is built from TRBV7-2 and TRBJ1-5; no definite D call. Trimming pared 1 base from V and 3 bases from J, leaving 10 bases between. This CDR3 contains 15 residues. CDR1 and CDR2 from the germline V gene are SGHTA and FQGNSA. This CDR3 reads CASSLGSGINQPQHF. CDR3 nucleotides: TGTGCCAGCAGCTTAGGCAGCGGAATCAATCAGCCCCAGCATTTT.

Ten or more counts support this clonotype. The chain couples TRBV3-1 to TRBJ2-2, with D possibly TRBD2 on 6 matching bases. Germline CDR1 reads LGHDT; CDR2 reads YNNKEL (reference sequence). Trimming pared 1 base from V and 5 bases from J, leaving 8 bases between. The CDR3 is made up of 14 amino acids. CDR3 coding DNA: TGTGCCAGCAGCCAAGGACTAGAGACCGGGGAGCTGTTTTTT. Translation: CASSQGLETGELFF.

This clonotype was detected ten times or more. The chain uses TRBV20-1 and TRBJ1-1; a possible D gene is TRBD1 (5 bases). The CDR3 contains 16 residues. Per germline, CDR1 DFQATT and CDR2 SNEGSKA (reference sequence). Trimming took 0 bases from V and 2 from J, leaving 16 bases between them. CDR3 amino acids: CSAREWVTADNTEAFF. Written as DNA, the CDR3 is TGCAGTGCTAGAGAATGGGTGACAGCTGACAACACTGAAGCTTTCTTT.

The DNA for the CDR3 is TGTGCCAGCAGGGATTCCCAGGGTCATGAGCAGTTCTTC. It encodes CASRDSQGHEQFF. The genes are TRBV2 and TRBJ2-1; TRBD1 might be the D (5 bases). V was pared by 6 bases and J by 8 bases, with 14 bases between. CDR1 is SNHLY and CDR2 is FYNNEI in the germline V gene. This CDR3 region has 13 residues.